The rows below give T cell receptor beta chains drawn from one sample of a study of metastatic and nonmetastatic thyroid tumors. TCRdb re-clonotyped the PCR reads through MiXCR. Of roughly 34,000 clones listed, about a fifth were seen once; the top ten hold 2.5% to 3.5%. Sequenced input: tumor tissue. The receptor set was obtained from a male donor with papillary thyroid cancer or a benign thyroid nodule (not recorded which). Some clones in this sample may be carry-over from other donors' samples. CDR3s include the opening cysteine and the closing phenylalanine or tryptophan. The order of the fields is clone size, V gene, J gene, D gene, CDR3 DNA, CDR3 protein. The D gene is left open where the match is weak. Clone size appears in some rows only: once, few, many, or a class for an expanded clone.

NA	TRBV20-1	TRBJ2-1	NA	TGCAGTGTGCCCGTATTGTTGCCTTACAATGAGCAGTTCTTC	CSVPVLLPYNEQFF
many	TRBV5-1	TRBJ2-1	TRBD2	TGCGCCAGCAGCTTGGGAACTAGCGCGGGTGGCAATGAGCAGTTCTTC	CASSLGTSAGGNEQFF
many	TRBV27	TRBJ2-2	NA	TGTGCCAGCAGCCGAGGCTTGGGCTACACCGGGGAGCTGTTTTTT	CASSRGLGYTGELFF
NA	TRBV9	TRBJ2-1	TRBD2	TGTGCCAGCAGCGGTGGAGGTACTAGCGGGAGAACTGAGCAGTTCTTC	CASSGGGTSGRTEQFF
medium-sized	TRBV11-2	TRBJ2-7	NA	TGTGCCAGCAGGGGGTCGAGGGCCGGGTCCTACGAGCAGTACTTC	CASRGSRAGSYEQYF
many	TRBV29-1	TRBJ2-1	TRBD2	TGCAGCGTTACTAGCGGGAGTTGGTACAATGAGCAGTTCTTC	CSVTSGSWYNEQFF
many	TRBV3-1	TRBJ2-7	NA	TGTGCCAGCAGCCAAGATCTTATACAGGGTCCGTACTTC	CASSQDLIQGPYF
NA	TRBV11-2	TRBJ1-2	NA	TGTGCCAGCAGCTTAGATCAGGGCTATGGCTACACCTTC	CASSLDQGYGYTF
few	TRBV6-1	TRBJ2-7	TRBD2	TGTGCCAGCAGTGAAGACGGGGCGGGAGCCTACGAGCAGTACTTC	CASSEDGAGAYEQYF
many	TRBV6-2/TRBV6-3	TRBJ2-1	TRBD2	TGTGCCAGCGGGGGGAGGGGAGGTACGGAGCAGTTCTTC	CASGGRGGTEQFF
NA	TRBV9	TRBJ1-1	NA	TGTGCCAGCGGGGAGGGTCCCGAAGCTTTCTTT	CASGEGPEAFF
many	TRBV18	TRBJ2-2	NA	TGTGCCAGCTCACCAAACGGGCTAGCTACTCTCACCGGGGAGCTGTTTTTT	CASSPNGLATLTGELFF
many	TRBV20-1	TRBJ2-4	NA	TGCAGTGCTAGAGACAGGGAAAAGGTATCCAAAAACATTCAGTACTTC	CSARDREKVSKNIQYF
NA	TRBV19	TRBJ2-7	TRBD1	TGTGCCAGTAGTGCGGGACAGGCCTACGAGCAGTACTTC	CASSAGQAYEQYF
NA	TRBV7-2	TRBJ2-3	NA	TGTGCCAGCAGCTTAGCTAGCGTTAGCACAGATACGCAGTATTTT	CASSLASVSTDTQYF
NA	TRBV18	TRBJ1-5	NA	TGTGCCAGCTCACCTGACAGGACCAATCAGCCCCAGCATTTT	CASSPDRTNQPQHF
few	TRBV6-1	TRBJ1-2	TRBD1	TGCGCCAGCAACGAAGGGACAGGCCGCGGGCATGGCTACACCTTC	CASNEGTGRGHGYTF
NA	TRBV20-1	TRBJ1-1	NA	TGCAGTGCTAGAGAGCCAGTGATGATGAACACTGGAGCTTTCTTT	CSAREPVMMNTGAFF
NA	TRBV11-2	TRBJ1-5	TRBD1	TGTGCCAGCAGATTCCAGGGGGGGACCGGGACAACGGCGGGTCAGCCCCAGCATTTT	CASRFQGGTGTTAGQPQHF
few	TRBV6-1	TRBJ2-1	NA	TGTGCCAGCATCAGCATGAGCGGCTCCTACAATGAGCAGTTCTTC	CASISMSGSYNEQFF